This TCR beta chain is drawn from a study of glioma-infiltrating T cells. Study outcomes and limitations: CDR3 overlap between tissue and blood was very small. Non-neoplastic patients had below-expected tissue-blood divergence, while all gliomas exceeded expectation.

This clonotype was observed a few times. The antigen is not known. Amplification of TCR alpha and beta CDR3 regions from RNA used iRepertoire nested multiplex PCR. For one-step reverse transcription and amplification, 100-400 ng of tissue mRNA or PBMC total RNA was used. TCRdb analysed the multiplex PCR reads with MiXCR anew, one entry per CDR3 protein. The table has around 97,000 distinct CDR3 sequences, approximately 28% seen once. J lost 0 bases, V lost 1 base, and 17 bases had no gene match. Germline V lookup: CDR1 DFQATT, CDR2 SNEGSKA (reference sequence). This CDR3 is 20 amino acids long. Sequenced material: glioma tissue, nonneoplastic brain tissue, or PBMCs (not recorded which). The genes are TRBV20-1 and TRBJ1-5, with 8 bases matching TRBD1. This sequence was found in a human donor with low-grade glioma or glioblastoma, undergoing nonglioma brain surgery, or in good health (not recorded which). The CDR3 DNA reads as TGCAGTGCTAGAGGTGCGACCTGGGCAGGGGGCCCAAATAGCAATCAGCCCCAGCATTTT. It translates to CSARGATWAGGPNSNQPQHF.